A selection of T cell receptor beta chains follows, all from one sample in a study of T-cell reconstitution after alpha-beta-depleted transplantation in children. In TCRdb, the PCR reads were re-called with MiXCR into one record per CDR3 protein. The table shows 190,000 or so distinct CDR3 sequences, with 13% to 15% occurring only once. The source material was PBMCs from the stem cell graft donor, sampled from the stem cell graft. The receptors here all came from a human donor who donated a stem cell graft to a child with acute lymphoblastic leukemia. The CDR3 runs from the conserved cysteine through the conserved F or W. The order of the fields is J gene, D gene, clone size, V gene, CDR3 protein, CDR3 DNA. The D gene is left open where the match is weak. Clone size is shown for a subset of rows, as once, few, many or a class of expanded clone.

TRBJ2-7,TRBD2,many,TRBV27,CASSIGLAGAGEQYF,TGTGCCAGCAGTATCGGACTAGCGGGAGCAGGCGAGCAGTACTTC
TRBJ2-1,-,-,TRBV3-1,CASSQRASNEQFF,TGTGCCAGCAGCCAAAGGGCCAGCAATGAGCAGTTCTTC
TRBJ2-7,TRBD2,many,TRBV5-1,CASSLRLASYEQYF,TGCGCCAGCAGCTTGCGACTAGCGAGCTACGAGCAGTACTTC
TRBJ2-7,TRBD2,-,TRBV20-1,CSASWTGLAGDSSYEQYF,TGCAGTGCTAGTTGGACGGGACTAGCGGGAGACAGCTCCTACGAGCAGTACTTC
TRBJ1-2,-,many,TRBV7-8,CASSLGGGFGQNYGYTF,TGTGCCAGCAGCTTAGGAGGGGGGTTTGGTCAGAACTATGGCTACACCTTC
TRBJ1-5,TRBD1,many,TRBV20-1,CSARSGRGTNQPQHF,TGCAGTGCTAGGTCCGGCAGGGGGACGAATCAGCCCCAGCATTTT
TRBJ1-2,-,few,TRBV20-1,CSAVTSPYGYTF,TGCAGTGCTGTAACTTCACCCTATGGCTACACCTTC
TRBJ2-1,-,many,TRBV20-1,CSARPGVGEQFF,TGCAGTGCTAGGCCGGGAGTCGGCGAGCAGTTCTTC
TRBJ1-6,-,-,TRBV28,CASSHSPDSNNSPLHF,TGTGCCAGCAGCCATTCCCCCGACAGTAATAATTCACCCCTCCACTTT
TRBJ1-5,-,-,TRBV6-1,CASSEIGVETRGNQPQHF,TGTGCCAGCAGTGAAATTGGTGTGGAAACACGGGGCAATCAGCCCCAGCATTTT
TRBJ2-3,-,many,TRBV20-1,CSAPVGVGGTDTQYF,TGCAGTGCTCCCGTTGGGGTGGGGGGCACAGATACGCAGTATTTT
TRBJ1-2,TRBD1,many,TRBV29-1,CSVGTGGGYTF,TGCAGCGTTGGGACAGGGGGCGGCTACACCTTC
TRBJ2-1,TRBD2,many,TRBV5-1,CASSSQLAGEGDEQFF,TGCGCCAGCAGCTCGCAACTAGCGGGAGAGGGGGATGAGCAGTTCTTC
TRBJ1-1,-,many,TRBV20-1,CSAVQGNTEAFF,TGCAGCGCTGTACAGGGGAACACTGAAGCTTTCTTT
TRBJ1-1,-,few,TRBV5-4,CASSSGGPLARIRSEAFF,TGTGCCAGCAGTTCAGGTGGCCCCCTTGCTCGAATACGTTCTGAAGCTTTCTTT
TRBJ2-1,TRBD2,many,TRBV10-3,CAISDPGTSGRRDEQFF,TGTGCCATCAGTGACCCCGGGACTAGCGGGAGGAGGGATGAGCAGTTCTTC
TRBJ2-7,-,few,TRBV6-5,CASSYARSGQQYF,TGTGCCAGCAGTTACGCCCGGTCCGGTCAGCAGTACTTC
TRBJ1-1,-,medium-sized,TRBV19,CASTSPDIVNTEAFF,TGTGCCAGTACATCCCCGGACATAGTGAACACTGAAGCTTTCTTT
TRBJ1-1,-,many,TRBV11-2,CATKKAQANTEAFF,TGTGCCACGAAGAAGGCACAGGCGAACACTGAAGCTTTCTTT
TRBJ2-2,TRBD2,many,TRBV20-1,CSARDATSGRVNTGELFF,TGCAGTGCTAGAGATGCAACTAGCGGGAGGGTGAACACCGGGGAGCTGTTTTTT
TRBJ2-2,-,many,TRBV4-2,CASSPNPSGLNTGELFF,TGTGCCAGCAGCCCCAACCCAAGCGGCCTGAACACCGGGGAGCTGTTTTTT
TRBJ2-7,-,many,TRBV5-1,CASSSAGTYEQYF,TGCGCCAGCAGCTCAGCAGGAACCTACGAGCAGTACTTC
TRBJ2-5,TRBD2,few,TRBV5-1,CASSLAGLAGQQETQYF,TGCGCCAGCAGCTTGGCCGGGCTAGCGGGGCAGCAAGAGACCCAGTACTTC